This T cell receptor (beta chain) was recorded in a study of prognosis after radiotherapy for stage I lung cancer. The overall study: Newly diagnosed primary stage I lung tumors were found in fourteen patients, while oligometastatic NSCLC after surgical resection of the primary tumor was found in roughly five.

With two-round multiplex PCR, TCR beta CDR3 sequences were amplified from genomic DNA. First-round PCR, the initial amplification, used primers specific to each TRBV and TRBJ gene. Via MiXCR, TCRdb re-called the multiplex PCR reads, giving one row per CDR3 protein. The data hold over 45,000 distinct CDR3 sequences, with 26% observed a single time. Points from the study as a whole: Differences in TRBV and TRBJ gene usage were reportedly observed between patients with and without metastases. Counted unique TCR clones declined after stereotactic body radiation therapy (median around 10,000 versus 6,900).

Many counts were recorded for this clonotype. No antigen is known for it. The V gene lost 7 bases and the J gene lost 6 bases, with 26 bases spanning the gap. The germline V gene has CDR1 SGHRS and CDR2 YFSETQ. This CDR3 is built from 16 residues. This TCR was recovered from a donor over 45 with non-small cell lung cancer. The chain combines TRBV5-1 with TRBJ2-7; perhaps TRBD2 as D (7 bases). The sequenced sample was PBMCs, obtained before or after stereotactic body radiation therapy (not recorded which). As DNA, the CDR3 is TGCGCCAGCCAGCAAGGTTCGGGGGGCCAGGGGCGCGAGCAGTACTTC. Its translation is CASQQGSGGQGREQYF.